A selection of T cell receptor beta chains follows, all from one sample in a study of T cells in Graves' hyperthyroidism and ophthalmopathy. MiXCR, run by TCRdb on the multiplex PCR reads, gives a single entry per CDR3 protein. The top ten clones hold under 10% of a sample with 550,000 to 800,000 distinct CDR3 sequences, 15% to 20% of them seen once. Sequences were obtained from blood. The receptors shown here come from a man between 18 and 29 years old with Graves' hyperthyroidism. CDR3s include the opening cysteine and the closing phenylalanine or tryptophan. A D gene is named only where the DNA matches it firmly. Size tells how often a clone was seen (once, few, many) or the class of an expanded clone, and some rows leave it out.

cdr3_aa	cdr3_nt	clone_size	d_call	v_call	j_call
CASSHLAGGLYTGELFF	TGTGCCAGCAGCCATCTAGCGGGAGGGCTGTACACCGGGGAGCTGTTTTTT	.	TRBD2	TRBV3-1	TRBJ2-2
CASSLITSGEQYF	TGTGCCAGTAGTCTAATCACGTCCGGCGAGCAGTACTTC	.	.	TRBV19	TRBJ2-7
CASSYSAVWRTEAFF	TGTGCCAGCAGTTACTCCGCCGTTTGGAGGACTGAAGCTTTCTTT	few	.	TRBV6-1	TRBJ1-1
CASSPVDGLGGYTF	TGTGCCAGCAGCCCCGTAGATGGACTTGGTGGCTACACCTTC	many	.	TRBV28	TRBJ1-2
CASSSLGTVRETQYF	TGTGCCAGCAGTTCTCTGGGGACAGTGCGAGAGACCCAGTACTTC	.	TRBD1	TRBV28	TRBJ2-5
CASTSTPRGYEQFF	TGTGCCAGCACCTCTACACCTAGGGGGTATGAGCAGTTCTTC	few	.	TRBV12-3/TRBV12-4	TRBJ2-1
CASTETDFYGYTF	TGTGCCAGCACTGAAACAGATTTCTATGGCTACACCTTC	few	.	TRBV6-1	TRBJ1-2
CASSDNGADTQYF	TGTGCCAGCAGTGATAACGGAGCAGATACGCAGTATTTT	many	.	TRBV2	TRBJ2-3
CASTLLAAETQYF	TGTGCCAGCACCTTACTAGCAGCTGAGACCCAGTACTTC	.	.	TRBV7-9	TRBJ2-5
CASSLRSGVADTQYF	TGCGCCAGCAGCTTGCGGTCGGGAGTAGCAGATACGCAGTATTTT	.	.	TRBV5-1	TRBJ2-3
CASRVLNSPLHF	TGTGCCAGCAGGGTCCTTAATTCACCCCTCCACTTT	.	.	TRBV27	TRBJ1-6
CASSQGSVSYEQYF	TGTGCCAGCTCACAGGGCAGTGTATCCTACGAGCAGTACTTC	.	.	TRBV18	TRBJ2-7
CAISGNSGSKGEQFF	TGTGCCATCAGTGGGAATAGCGGCTCTAAGGGTGAGCAGTTCTTC	many	.	TRBV10-3	TRBJ2-1
CAFPTEGHEQYF	TGTGCCTTCCCCACGGAGGGTCACGAGCAGTACTTC	.	.	TRBV7-9	TRBJ2-7
CASRGDPTDTQYF	TGTGCCAGCAGAGGCGACCCCACAGATACGCAGTATTTT	many	.	TRBV28	TRBJ2-3
CASSPAGVAYEQYF	TGTGCCAGCTCACCGGCAGGGGTGGCCTACGAGCAGTACTTC	few	.	TRBV18	TRBJ2-7
CARPGTLRSSGANVLTF	TGTGCCAGACCGGGGACACTTAGAAGCTCTGGGGCCAACGTCCTGACTTTC	.	.	TRBV6-4	TRBJ2-6
CAGSSLRGQVGNQPQHF	TGTGCCGGCAGTTCACTTCGGGGGCAGGTTGGCAATCAGCCCCAGCATTTT	.	.	TRBV28	TRBJ1-5
CASSPQDRGSYNEQFF	TGTGCCAGCAGCCCTCAGGACCGAGGCTCCTACAATGAGCAGTTCTTC	.	.	TRBV13	TRBJ2-1
CASSDRGDGELFF	TGTGCCAGCAGTGACAGGGGAGACGGGGAGCTGTTTTTT	many	TRBD1	TRBV28	TRBJ2-2
CASSFWPGGLGNQPQHF	TGTGCCAGCAGCTTTTGGCCCGGAGGGTTAGGCAATCAGCCCCAGCATTTT	many	.	TRBV7-3	TRBJ1-5
CASSSDPTASEAFF	TGTGCCAGCAGTTCCGATCCTACGGCTTCCGAAGCTTTCTTT	many	.	TRBV28	TRBJ1-1
CASRYPSSLGQGYGYTF	TGTGCCAGCAGATACCCATCCTCCCTGGGACAGGGCTATGGCTACACCTTC	many	TRBD1	TRBV2	TRBJ1-2
CASSLTSGELGYNEQFF	TGTGCCAGCAGCTTAACTAGCGGAGAATTAGGTTACAATGAGCAGTTCTTC	few	.	TRBV7-3	TRBJ2-1
CATSDSTGEADTQYF	TGTGCCACCAGTGATTCTACGGGAGAGGCAGATACGCAGTATTTT	many	.	TRBV24-1	TRBJ2-3